This entry describes one T cell receptor (beta chain). This entry comes from a study of blood T cell repertoires in COVID-19. Sequencing was performed with immunoSEQ multiplex PCR; in TCRdb, only in-frame clones are kept and a portion is missing. The repertoire includes approximately 150,000 clones, about 90% of them detected once, and roughly 1.2% sits in the top ten. The sequencing sample was made of PBMCs or T cells enriched from blood (not recorded which). The sequence derives from a human donor with acute COVID-19. The donor label of this sample is uncertain.

The CDR3 region is CASSRGGLRTEAFF. The CDR3 DNA is TGTGCCAGCAGCCGGGGGGGGCTGAGAACTGAAGCTTTCTTT. The rearrangement joins TRBV5-8 to TRBJ1-1; tentative D call: TRBD1 (6 bases). Per germline, CDR1 SGHTS and CDR2 YDEGEE. V lost 4 bases and J 5 bases, leaving 15 bases between the germline ends. The CDR3 is made up of 14 amino acids.